A single sample is the source of the 17 T cell receptor beta chains below, sequenced in a study of blood T cells in healthy people across ages. The second PCR ran about 7 to 12 cycles with a sample-barcoded 5' primer and J-beta primers. TCRdb re-called the 5' RACE reads through MiXCR, storing one row per CDR3 protein. This sample carries some 900,000 distinct CDR3 sequences, more than 25% of them seen once, and the ten largest clones take around a sixth. The sequenced sample was blood. The source of these receptors is a woman at least 80 years old in good health.

This clonotype was detected ten times or more. The rearrangement links TRBV20-1 to TRBJ2-3; no definite D call. V dropped 6 bases and J dropped 4 bases, with 17 bases sitting between them. The CDR3 totals 14 residues. Germline loops: CDR1 DFQATT, CDR2 SNEGSKA (reference sequence). The CDR3 protein is CSAGGVILADTQYF. The CDR3 DNA is TGCAGTGCCGGTGGGGTTATCCTAGCAGATACGCAGTATTTT.

This clonotype was observed many times. The V and J genes are TRBV12-3 or TRBV12-4 and TRBJ2-5; 8 bases line up with TRBD2. After removal of 2 bases from V and 5 bases from J, the junction contained 4 bases not matched to a gene. This CDR3 comprises 14 residues. Here the CDR3 DNA reads TGTGCCAGCAGTTTACAAGCGGGGGTCGAGACCCAGTACTTC. It is translated as CASSLQAGVETQYF.

There are many counts of this clonotype. The V gene is TRBV7-2, the J gene TRBJ2-3; D is unresolved. This CDR3 spans 14 amino acids. The V end was cut by 7 bases, the J end by 1 base, with 12 bases between. The germline V gene encodes CDR1 SGHTA and CDR2 FQGNSA. The CDR3 loop is CASTLFRGTDTQYF. The CDR3, as DNA: TGTGCCAGCACCCTATTCCGGGGCACAGATACGCAGTATTTT.

This clonotype was seen a single time. V usage is TRBV6-5 and J usage is TRBJ2-5; 9 positions match TRBD2. The CDR3 sequence is 16 residues long. Trimming took 4 bases from V and 8 from J; bases not matched to a gene: 14. CDR1 MNHEY and CDR2 SVGAGI come from the germline V gene. The CDR3 sequence is CASSSTPAGGADTQYF. CDR3 DNA: TGTGCCAGCAGTTCAACCCCAGCGGGAGGCGCCGATACCCAGTACTTC.

To note about this clonotype: One junction end disagrees with the germline gene, perhaps due to a read error. The chain carries TRBV2 and TRBJ2-2, with D possibly matching TRBD2 (7 bases). This CDR3 is built from 15 residues. Germline CDR1 is SNHLY and CDR2 is FYNNEI. CDR3 in amino acids: CTSSEGGEDTGELFF. The CDR3 nucleotides read TGTACCAGCAGTGAAGGGGGGGAGGACACCGGGGAGCTGTTTTTT.

This sequence joins TRBV18 and TRBJ2-3; 7 bases agree with TRBD2. The CDR3 length is 15 residues. Germline-derived CDR1 and CDR2 are KGHSH and LQKENI. Trimming at V came to 3 bases and at J to 2 bases, leaving 5 bases not matched to a gene. This CDR3 reads CASSPKAGSTDTQYF. CDR3 DNA: TGTGCCAGCTCACCTAAAGCGGGGTCCACAGATACGCAGTATTTT.

Points on this clonotype: Since a much larger clone is just one base distant, this may be a read error. The chain uses TRBV20-1 and TRBJ2-3; D gene ambiguous. Per the germline V gene, CDR1 is DFQATT and CDR2 is SNEGSKA (reference sequence). The CDR3 is 12 residues long. Here the CDR3 DNA reads TGCAGTGCTACAGGAATACCAGATGCGCAGTATTTT. Its translation: CSATGIPDAQYF.

The chain links TRBV6-1 to TRBJ1-1; D not resolved. V gave up 10 bases and J gave up 8 bases, with 20 bases separating them. The CDR3 is made up of 13 amino acids. CDR1 and CDR2 from the germline V gene are MNHNS and SASEGT. CDR3 protein: CAILRPEPQEAFF. For the CDR3, the DNA is TGTGCCATCTTGCGACCTGAGCCACAAGAAGCTTTCTTT.

This clonotype was recorded only once. This chain uses TRBV20-1 with TRBJ2-3; 8 bases agree with TRBD2. The length of the CDR3 is 16 residues. Germline assignment: CDR1 DFQATT and CDR2 SNEGSKA (reference sequence). V dropped 5 bases and J dropped 5; count of bases not matched to a gene: 15. DNA of the CDR3: TGCAGTGCTGGCAAAATAGGACTAAGCGGGAGAGATACGCAGTATTTT. It codes for CSAGKIGLSGRDTQYF.

A few counts support this clonotype. J is TRBJ1-4 and V is TRBV18, with D uncertain. This CDR3 has 13 amino acids. Germline assignment: CDR1 KGHSH and CDR2 LQKENI. V lost 3 bases to trimming and J lost 4 bases, with 6 bases between them. This CDR3 is CASSPGNNEKLFF. The CDR3 coding sequence is TGTGCCAGCTCACCCGGGAATAATGAAAAACTGTTTTTT.

V is TRBV6-2 or TRBV6-3 and J is TRBJ1-5; D gene unclear. The germline gives CDR1 MNHEY, CDR2 SVGEGT. V was cut by 6 bases and J by 4 bases, with 13 bases left in between. CDR3 length: 14 residues. The DNA of the CDR3 is TGTGCCAGCAGCCCCCGGTCACAAAATCAGCCCCAGCATTTT. Translated: CASSPRSQNQPQHF.

With respect to this clonotype: A much larger clone lies one base from this, so it may be a read error. The gene calls are TRBV20-1 and TRBJ1-2; D is undetermined. The CDR3 totals 12 residues. In germline, CDR1 is DFQATT, CDR2 SNEGSKA (reference sequence). Trimming left V 6 bases short and J 8 bases short, with 16 bases between. The CDR3 sequence is CSAPPGDGGYTF. The DNA for the CDR3 is TGCAGTGCCCCCCCCGGGGATGGGGGCTACACCTTC.

The chain is built from TRBV6-2 or TRBV6-3 and TRBJ1-1, with 9 bases aligning to TRBD1. With V trimmed by 4 bases and J by 6 bases, 6 bases remained unmatched. The CDR3 length is 14 residues. Germline V CDR1 and CDR2: MNHEY, SVGEGT. CDR3 DNA sequence: TGTGCCAGCAGTTCATTACAGGGGGCTGCTGAAGCTTTCTTT. Translated, it gives CASSSLQGAAEAFF.

This clonotype appeared a few times. The chain has TRBV19 and TRBJ2-5; D is possibly TRBD2 (6 bases). The CDR3 totals 13 residues. Germline V lookup: CDR1 LNHDA, CDR2 SQIVND (reference sequence). Trimming shortened V by 1 base and J by 7 bases, and 10 bases separated the two germline ends. The CDR3 loop reads CASSIVQEGTQYF. CDR3 nucleotides: TGTGCCAGTAGTATAGTTCAGGAGGGGACCCAGTACTTC.

The CDR3 region is CASSSRTRSNTEAFF. CDR3 in DNA: TGTGCCAGCAGCTCTCGGACACGATCGAACACTGAAGCTTTCTTT. The chain has TRBV7-2 and TRBJ1-1, with a tentative D call TRBD1 (5 bases). V was trimmed by 4 bases and J by 1 base, leaving 13 bases between them. This CDR3 is built from 15 residues. Germline V gene sequence: CDR1 SGHTA, CDR2 FQGNSA.

Regarding this clonotype: Since a much larger clone is just one base distant, this may be a read error. This rearrangement joins TRBV14 to TRBJ2-6, with D perhaps matching TRBD1 (6 bases). CDR1 is SGHDN and CDR2 is FVKESK in the germline V gene. The CDR3 loop spans 15 amino acids. The DNA of the CDR3 is TGTGCCAGCAGCCAATGGGACACTGGGGCCAACGTCCGGACTTTC. It encodes CASSQWDTGANVRTF.

Comment on this clonotype: Being one base from a much bigger clone, this may be a read error. The chain is built from TRBV6-5 and TRBJ2-7; D assignment may be TRBD1 or TRBD2 (7 bases each). The DNA matches TRBJ2-5 better at its end, which makes the J call doubtful. Germline V gene data show CDR1 as MNHEY and CDR2 as SVGAGI. CDR3 length equals 14 residues. The CDR3 DNA sequence: TGTGCCAGCAGGCGGGGGCAGGGGGGGGAGACCCAGTACTTC. This sequence encodes CASRRGQGGETQYF.